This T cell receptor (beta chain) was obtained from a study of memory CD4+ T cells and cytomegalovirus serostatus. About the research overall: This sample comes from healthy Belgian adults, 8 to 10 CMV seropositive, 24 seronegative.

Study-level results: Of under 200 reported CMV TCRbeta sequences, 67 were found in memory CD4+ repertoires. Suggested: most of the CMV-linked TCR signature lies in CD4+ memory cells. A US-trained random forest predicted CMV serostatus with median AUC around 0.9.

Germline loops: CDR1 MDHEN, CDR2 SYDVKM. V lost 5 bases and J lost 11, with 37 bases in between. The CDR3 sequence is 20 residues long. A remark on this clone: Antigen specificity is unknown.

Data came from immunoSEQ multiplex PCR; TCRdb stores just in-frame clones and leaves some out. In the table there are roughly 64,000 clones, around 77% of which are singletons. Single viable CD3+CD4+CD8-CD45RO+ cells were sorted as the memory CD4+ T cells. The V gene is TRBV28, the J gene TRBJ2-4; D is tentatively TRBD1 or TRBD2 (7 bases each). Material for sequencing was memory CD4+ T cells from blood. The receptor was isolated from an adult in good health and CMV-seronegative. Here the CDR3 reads CASSGIPRGGAGILARVQYF. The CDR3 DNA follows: TGTGCCAGCAGTGGCATACCCAGGGGGGGGGCCGGAATTTTAGCTAGGGTTCAGTACTTC.